This T cell receptor beta chain was captured by sequencing in a study of regulatory T cells in long-lasting Graves disease. Whole-study results and caveats: With persistent disease, TRBV28, TRBJ1-2 and TRBJ2-5 were the favored segments.

With iRepertoire HTBI primers and Arm-PCR of CDR3 regions, TCR beta libraries were built. TCRdb recomputed calls from the multiplex PCR reads with MiXCR, one row per CDR3 protein. The top ten clones hold over 8.5% of a sample with 400,000 to 500,000 distinct CDR3 sequences, over 15% of them seen once. As for this clonotype: What it binds is unknown.

The CDR3 contains 14 residues. Germline CDR1 DFQATT, CDR2 SNEGSKA (reference sequence). V lost 2 bases and J lost 1; bases outside the gene matches: 1. Time point of the sample: newly diagnosed GD, antithyroid drugs for less than 3 months. Extracted RNA from PBMCs served as the source of the TCR library. These data were also reused for a study on T cells in Graves' hyperthyroidism and ophthalmopathy.

The chain joins TRBV20-1 to TRBJ2-5; 10 positions agree with TRBD2. This TCR was sampled from a woman aged 25-40 years with Graves disease. Specimen: peripheral blood mononuclear cells (PBMCs), collected at new diagnosis, from a patient treated with antithyroid drugs. CDR3: CSARLAGAQETQYF. In DNA form, the CDR3 reads TGCAGTGCTAGACTAGCGGGAGCCCAAGAGACCCAGTACTTC.